The 26 T cell receptor beta chains listed next were all sequenced from one sample in a study of blood T cell repertoires in COVID-19. Assay: immunoSEQ multiplex PCR; the TCRdb copy retains only in-frame clones and omits some. The table has about 270,000 clones, 86% seen once. Sequencing input: PBMCs or T cells enriched from blood (not recorded which). The receptors here all came from a man younger than 30 who had recovered from COVID-19.

This rearrangement joins TRBV18 to TRBJ1-4; the match to TRBD1 covers 8 bases. The CDR3 is 14 residues long. With V trimmed by 3 bases and J by 8 bases, 5 bases remained unmatched. The germline V gene encodes CDR1 KGHSH and CDR2 LQKENI. The CDR3 region is CASSPGQGREKLFF. As DNA, the CDR3 is TGTGCCAGCTCACCTGGACAGGGTCGGGAAAAACTGTTTTTT.

The chain carries TRBV6-5 and TRBJ1-2; possible D gene TRBD1, 6 bases. The germline V gene encodes CDR1 MNHEY and CDR2 SVGAGI. V lost 2 bases and J lost 8, with 12 bases in between. The length of the CDR3 is 13 residues. In DNA form, the CDR3 reads TGTGCCAGCAGTTACCTCGGGGGGCACGGCTACACCTTC. Translated, it gives CASSYLGGHGYTF.

The V and J genes are TRBV11-2 and TRBJ2-5, with D possibly TRBD1 on 5 matching bases. Between the trimmed V and J ends, which lost 0 bases and 2 bases, there was a span of 10 bases. This CDR3 spans 15 amino acids. Germline CDR1 and CDR2: SGHAT and FQNNGV. The DNA for the CDR3 is TGTGCCAGCAGCTTAGAGCCAGCAGGGCAAGAGACCCAGTACTTC. Translating gives CASSLEPAGQETQYF.

This chain joins TRBV13 and TRBJ2-7; tentatively, D is TRBD2 (5 bases). Deletions cut 3 bases from V and 4 bases from J, with 7 bases between. There are 12 residues in the CDR3. Looked up from germline, CDR1 is PRHDT and CDR2 is FYEKMQ (reference sequence). The DNA of the CDR3 is TGTGCCAGCAGCTTTGGAGGTTACGAGCAGTACTTC. It translates to CASSFGGYEQYF.

With respect to this clone: A read error may account for a junction end that differs from germline. The chain recombines TRBV7-7 with TRBJ2-7; 8 bases are shared with TRBD2. The CDR3 length is 15 residues. From germline, CDR1 is SSHAT and CDR2 FNYEAQ (reference sequence). The CDR3 spells CASSPISGTNYEQYF. The CDR3 coding sequence is TGTGCTAGCAGCCCCATTAGCGGGACGAACTACGAGCAGTACTTC.

The chain recombines TRBV19 with TRBJ2-1; 9 bases are shared with TRBD1. CDR1 LNHDA and CDR2 SQIVND come from the germline V gene (reference sequence). The CDR3 is made up of 14 amino acids. V was pared by 3 bases and J by 7 bases, with 4 bases of the junction left unmatched. DNA for the CDR3: TGTGCCAGTAGTATGGGACAGGGTCTAAATGAGCAGTTCTTC. Residues: CASSMGQGLNEQFF.

The rearrangement joins TRBV6-6 to TRBJ1-4, with D possibly matching TRBD1 (5 bases). The CDR3 contains 16 residues. V dropped 7 bases and J dropped 0 bases, with 15 bases sitting between them. The germline gives CDR1 MNHNY, CDR2 SVGAGI (reference sequence). CDR3 in amino acids: CASTRGGFPTNEKLFF. The CDR3 DNA reads as TGTGCCAGCACCCGGGGGGGGTTTCCAACTAATGAAAAACTGTTTTTT.

The rearrangement uses TRBV29-1 and TRBJ1-1; 7 positions agree with TRBD1. Per the germline V gene, CDR1 is SQVTM and CDR2 is ANQGSEA. V lost 7 bases and J lost 5; bases outside the gene matches: 10. The CDR3 length is 13 residues. The CDR3 coding sequence is TGCAGCGCCCGGGGGCAGGGGGGTACTGAAGCTTTCTTT. It yields the protein CSARGQGGTEAFF.

The chain has TRBV7-2 and TRBJ2-6, with D uncertain. The CDR3 is made up of 14 amino acids. V lost 3 bases, J lost 1 base, and 4 bases lay in between. Germline-derived CDR1 and CDR2 are SGHTA and FQGNSA. CDR3 coding DNA: TGTGCCAGCAGCTTCAATTCTGGGGCCAACGTCCTGACTTTC. Amino acid sequence: CASSFNSGANVLTF.

The V gene is TRBV11-3, the J gene TRBJ2-7, with TRBD2 identical over 7 bases. CDR1 is SGHNT and CDR2 is YENEEA in the germline V gene. The CDR3 is 11 residues long. Losses at the gene ends were 8 bases for V and 2 bases for J; bases not matched to a gene: 0. CDR3 loop: CASAGAYEQYF. The CDR3 DNA sequence: TGTGCCAGCGCGGGAGCCTACGAGCAGTACTTC. Filled out from reference TRBV11-3 and TRBJ2-7, the complete variable domain reads EAGVVQSPRYKIIEKKQPVAFWCNPISGHNTLYWYLQNLGQGPELLIRYENEEAVDDSQLPKDRFSAERLKGVDSTLKIQPAELGDSAVYLCASAGAYEQYFGPGTRLTVT.

The rearrangement joins TRBV19 to TRBJ1-2, with D uncertain. The germline V and J ends were trimmed by 3 bases and 5 bases, with 10 bases remaining between them. The germline V gene encodes CDR1 LNHDA and CDR2 SQIVND (reference sequence). The CDR3 totals 13 residues. CDR3 protein: CASSIGGVYGYTF. The CDR3 DNA reads TGTGCCAGTAGTATCGGCGGGGTGTATGGCTACACCTTC.

The gene calls are TRBV12-3 or TRBV12-4 and TRBJ1-1; a weak D match, TRBD1 (5 bases). The V and J ends lost 6 bases and 5 bases respectively, with 13 bases between them. This CDR3 comprises 13 residues. CDR3 loop: CASRAVRTTEAFF. The CDR3 nucleotides are TGTGCCAGCAGAGCCGTCAGGACAACTGAAGCTTTCTTT.

This clone has only one observation. This rearrangement joins TRBV5-1 to TRBJ1-1; maybe TRBD1 (5 bases). The CDR3 loop spans 15 amino acids. The V gene's germline CDR1 is SGHRS and CDR2 YFSETQ. V lost 2 bases and J 0 bases, leaving 11 bases between the germline ends. In DNA, the CDR3 is TGCGCCAGCAGCTTATGGGGCGGACTGAACACTGAAGCTTTCTTT. Protein: CASSLWGGLNTEAFF.

The V and J genes are TRBV6-5 and TRBJ2-1, with 8 positions matching TRBD2. J was trimmed by 4 bases and V by 7 bases; bases with no gene match: 9. Per germline, CDR1 MNHEY and CDR2 SVGAGI. This CDR3 has 15 residues. The CDR3 loop is CASILLAEPYNEQFF. CDR3 bases: TGTGCCAGCATCTTACTAGCGGAGCCTTACAATGAGCAGTTCTTC.

Notes on this clone: Other DNA sequences of this sample code for an identical CDR3. The chain carries TRBV6-5 and TRBJ2-3; D is perhaps TRBD1 (8 bases). The CDR3 sequence is 16 residues long. V was pared by 2 bases and J by 1 base, with 13 bases between. Germline CDR1 reads MNHEY; CDR2 reads SVGAGI. DNA for the CDR3: TGTGCCAGCAGTTACGGGGGGGGACAGGGCACAGATACGCAGTATTTT. It encodes CASSYGGGQGTDTQYF.

The V and J genes are TRBV30 and TRBJ2-3; possibly TRBD1 for D (5 bases). V lost 5 bases and J lost 10, with 10 bases in between. CDR1 GTSNPN and CDR2 SVGIG come from the germline V gene (reference sequence). The CDR3 sequence is 10 residues long. The CDR3 sequence is CAWSKGAQYF. The CDR3 DNA sequence: TGTGCCTGGTCCAAAGGGGCGCAGTATTTT.

To note about this clone: One end of the junction does not line up with germline, which may come from a read error. The chain employs TRBV6-5 and TRBJ1-4; no definite D call. There are 12 residues in the CDR3. Germline V CDR1 and CDR2: MNHEY, SVGAGI. The CDR3 DNA sequence: TGTGCCAGCAAGCCCTTCAACGGACTTCTAGTTTTT. It translates to CASKPFNGLLVF.

The rearrangement links TRBV2 to TRBJ1-1; weak D call: TRBD1 (5 bases). The CDR3 has 13 amino acids. Germline V gene data show CDR1 as SNHLY and CDR2 as FYNNEI. V was trimmed by 10 bases and J by 0 bases, leaving 12 bases between them. The CDR3 region is CATQGQMNTEAFF. CDR3 nucleotides: TGTGCCACCCAAGGACAAATGAACACTGAAGCTTTCTTT.

V is TRBV27 and J is TRBJ2-7; TRBD1 might be the D (6 bases). V lost 6 bases, J lost 3 bases, and 6 bases lay in between. Germline V gives CDR1 MNHEY, CDR2 SMNVEV (reference sequence). The CDR3 extends over 11 amino acids. Here the CDR3 DNA reads TGTGCCAGCAGACAGGGCTACGAGCAGTACTTC. Protein product: CASRQGYEQYF.

The chain couples TRBV30 to TRBJ1-5; D uncertain. The CDR3 covers 13 residues. With 2 bases removed from V and 4 bases from J, the gap between germline ends came to 9 bases. From germline, CDR1 is GTSNPN and CDR2 SVGIG (reference sequence). The CDR3 reads CAWSIADNQPQHF. CDR3 DNA: TGTGCCTGGAGTATTGCAGATAATCAGCCCCAGCATTTT.

This clone was observed a few times. The chain has TRBV9 and TRBJ1-2; D call uncertain. The V and J ends lost 0 bases and 8 bases respectively, with 8 bases between them. CDR3 length equals 12 residues. Germline values: CDR1 SGDLS, CDR2 YYNGEE. The CDR3 coding sequence is TGTGCCAGCAGCGTAGAGCGGGGAGGCTACACCTTC. Amino acid sequence: CASSVERGGYTF. The variable domain in full, with the rest retrieved from reference TRBV9 and TRBJ1-2, is DSGVTQTPKHLITATGQRVTLRCSPRSGDLSVYWYQQSLDQGLQFLIQYYNGEERAKGNILERFSAQQFPDLHSELNLSSLELGDSALYFCASSVERGGYTFGSGTRLTVV.

J is TRBJ2-2 and V is TRBV5-1; D possibly corresponds to TRBD1 (6 bases). The V end lost 4 bases, the J end lost 0 bases, and 10 bases lay between the germline ends. Germline V lookup: CDR1 SGHRS, CDR2 YFSETQ. The CDR3 runs to 15 residues. The CDR3 DNA is TGCGCCAGCAGCCTAACAGGGTCGAACACCGGGGAGCTGTTTTTT. It specifies CASSLTGSNTGELFF. The whole variable domain, remainder taken from reference TRBV5-1 and TRBJ2-2, is KAGVTQTPRYLIKTRGQQVTLSCSPISGHRSVSWYQQTPGQGLQFLFEYFSETQRNKGNFPGRFSGRQFSNSRSEMNVSTLELGDSALYLCASSLTGSNTGELFFGEGSRLTVL.

This chain joins TRBV3-1 (or the pseudogene TRBV3-2) and TRBJ1-5, with 7 positions matching TRBD1. CDR1 and CDR2 from the germline V gene are LGHDT and YNNKEL (reference sequence). The ends lost 0 bases at V and 6 bases at J; junction bases unmatched: 2. This CDR3 has 14 residues. The CDR3 loop reads CASSQETGIQPQHF. DNA of the CDR3: TGTGCCAGCAGCCAAGAGACAGGGATTCAGCCCCAGCATTTT.

The V and J genes are TRBV19 and TRBJ2-1; 9 bases agree with TRBD2. Trimming took 6 bases from V and 4 from J; bases not matched to a gene: 7. The CDR3 covers 15 residues. Germline values: CDR1 LNHDA, CDR2 SQIVND (reference sequence). The CDR3 loop is CASSLTSGEYNEQFF. The CDR3 DNA reads TGTGCCAGTAGCTTGACTAGCGGCGAATACAATGAGCAGTTCTTC.

J is TRBJ1-1 and V is TRBV12-3 or TRBV12-4; unclear D gene. There are 12 residues in the CDR3. V gave up 2 bases and J gave up 6 bases, with 7 bases separating them. The CDR3 here is CASSLRVAEAFF. CDR3 nucleotides: TGTGCCAGCAGTTTACGGGTTGCTGAAGCTTTCTTT.

The V and J genes are TRBV28 and TRBJ2-7, with D possibly matching TRBD2 (6 bases). Trimming stripped 7 bases from V and 2 bases from J, with 15 bases between. The CDR3 length is 14 residues. The germline gives CDR1 MDHEN, CDR2 SYDVKM. Here the CDR3 reads CASNTLAAPYEQYF. In nucleotides, the CDR3 is TGTGCCAGCAATACGTTAGCGGCCCCCTACGAGCAGTACTTC.